The 21 T cell receptor beta chains presented below share a single source sample, sequenced in a study of radiation and T cells in renal cell carcinoma (dated by TCRdb to the early 2020s). The receptor library was made with the immunoSEQ multiplex PCR assay. Sourced from immuneACCESS, this table was stored by TCRdb with only in-frame sequences that have V and J called. A share of the clones is absent; for the studies checked, an unresolved V gene accounts for under half, and the remainder has no known explanation. The sample table shows tens of thousands of clones, and about three quarters are seen once. The ten most abundant clones make up around 6.8% of the sample. The sample's time point label is to be understood as: blood 4 weeks post-SBRT, at nephrectomy. The label giving this sample's treatment or condition can be read as: 15 Gy SBRT to primary tumor, nephrectomy 4 weeks later. The source material was blood, sampled from a patient whose treatment included radiotherapy and nephrectomy. These receptors came from a man aged 55 to 69 with renal cell carcinoma.

CDR3 nucleotide sequence: TGTGCCTGGAGCTCCGGAGGCGCAGAGACCCAGTACTTC. Its protein product is CAWSSGGAETQYF. The rearrangement uses TRBV30 and TRBJ2-5; perhaps TRBD2 as D (5 bases). The germline gives CDR1 GTSNPN, CDR2 SVGIG (reference sequence). The CDR3 extends over 13 amino acids. The V end was cut by 3 bases, the J end by 4 bases, with 12 bases between. Full variable domain (remainder filled in from reference TRBV30 and TRBJ2-5): SQTIHQWPATLVQPVGSPLSLECTVEGTSNPNLYWYRQAAGRGLQLLFYSVGIGQISSEVPQNLSASRPQDRQFILSSKKLLLSDSGFYLCAWSSGGAETQYFGPGTRLLVL.

The rearrangement links TRBV12-5 to TRBJ1-4, with TRBD1 matching over 8 bases. Germline CDR1 and CDR2: LGHNT and FRNRAP. The CDR3 is 14 residues long. V shed 3 bases and J 6 bases; nucleotides not matched to a gene: 3. The CDR3: CASGLGQGDEKLFF. The CDR3 coding sequence is TGTGCTAGTGGTTTAGGACAGGGAGATGAAAAACTGTTTTTT.

The chain links TRBV7-2 to TRBJ2-5, with 7 bases lining up with TRBD1. Germline loops: CDR1 SGHTA, CDR2 FQGNSA. CDR3 length: 16 amino acids. The J segment lost 2 bases and the V segment lost 1 base, leaving 7 bases of the junction unmatched. The CDR3 nucleotides read TGTGCCAGCAGCTTAGTTGCAGGGGGATTACAAGAGACCCAGTACTTC. It is translated as CASSLVAGGLQETQYF.

The chain uses TRBV6-1 and TRBJ2-3; D possibly corresponds to TRBD1 (5 bases). The CDR3 consists of 15 residues. V was clipped by 4 bases and J by 1 base, with 12 bases between them. The germline V gene encodes CDR1 MNHNS and CDR2 SASEGT. The CDR3 DNA sequence: TGTGCCAGCAGTGGAGAAGGGGAAGGCACAGATACGCAGTATTTT. It encodes CASSGEGEGTDTQYF.

The chain combines TRBV7-3 with TRBJ2-2; TRBD2 matches at 11 bases. This CDR3 contains 15 residues. Germline assignment: CDR1 SGHTA and CDR2 FQGTGA. Trimming at V came to 5 bases and at J to 5 bases, leaving 4 bases not matched to a gene. The CDR3 region has the DNA TGTGCCAGCAGCCTTAGCGGGAGGGGAACCGGGGAGCTGTTTTTT. Its protein is CASSLSGRGTGELFF. Drawing the rest from reference TRBV7-3 and TRBJ2-2, the complete variable domain is GAGVSQTPSNKVTEKGKYVELRCDPISGHTALYWYRQSLGQGPEFLIYFQGTGAADDSGLPNDRFFAVRPEGSVSTLKIQRTERGDSAVYLCASSLSGRGTGELFFGEGSRLTVL.

The V and J genes are TRBV7-9 and TRBJ2-3; 7 nucleotides match TRBD2. Germline CDR1 is SEHNR and CDR2 is FQNEAQ (reference sequence). The CDR3 sequence is 16 residues long. After removal of 4 bases from V and 1 base from J, the junction contained 8 bases not matched to a gene. The CDR3 spells CASSSVERGGTDTQYF. Here the CDR3 DNA reads TGTGCCAGCAGCTCAGTTGAGCGGGGAGGCACAGATACGCAGTATTTT.

V is TRBV11-3 and J is TRBJ1-1; 11 nucleotides line up with TRBD1. V lost 5 bases, J lost 6 bases, and 8 bases stayed unmatched. Germline V gene data show CDR1 as SGHNT and CDR2 as YENEEA. The CDR3 loop spans 15 amino acids. The CDR3 loop is CASSLSGTGGSEAFF. The CDR3 DNA follows: TGTGCCAGCAGCCTATCCGGGACAGGGGGATCTGAAGCTTTCTTT.

The chain employs TRBV12-5 and TRBJ1-5, with 8 bases aligning to TRBD1. V trimming: 2 bases; J trimming: 0 bases; junction bases outside the gene matches: 12. Germline V CDR1 and CDR2: LGHNT, FRNRAP. The CDR3 contains 19 residues. CDR3 region: CASGLSTGGLFYSNQPQHF. CDR3 in DNA: TGTGCTAGTGGTTTGAGTACAGGGGGTCTATTTTATAGCAATCAGCCCCAGCATTTT.

J is TRBJ2-7 and V is TRBV14; D might be TRBD1 (6 bases). Germline loops: CDR1 SGHDN, CDR2 FVKESK. Trimming cost V 6 bases and J 0 bases, with 9 bases left between them. The CDR3 spans 13 residues. The CDR3 nucleotides read TGTGCCAGCAGGTCGGACAGCTCCTACGAGCAGTACTTC. This codes for CASRSDSSYEQYF.

The rearrangement joins TRBV28 to TRBJ1-1, with a tentative D call TRBD1 (5 bases). The CDR3 length is 14 residues. The germline V and J ends were trimmed by 6 bases and 2 bases, with 13 bases remaining between them. Germline V gene sequence: CDR1 MDHEN, CDR2 SYDVKM. The CDR3 spells CASSFIRGNTEAFF. CDR3 sequence (DNA): TGTGCCAGCAGCTTCATTAGGGGAAACACTGAAGCTTTCTTT.

The V call is TRBV4-1, the J call TRBJ2-7; 8 nucleotides match TRBD1. Germline trimming cut 0 bases from V and 6 bases from J; bases unmatched to any gene: 7. The V gene's germline CDR1 is MGHRA and CDR2 YSYEKL. The CDR3 length is 15 residues. CDR3 loop: CASSQEGRGPFEQYV. As DNA, the CDR3 is TGCGCCAGCAGCCAAGAGGGCAGGGGGCCCTTCGAGCAGTACGTC.

This clone is medium-sized within its sample. This chain joins TRBV19 and TRBJ2-6; 7 bases are a match to TRBD1. CDR1 is LNHDA and CDR2 is SQIVND in the germline V gene (reference sequence). Losses at the gene ends were 4 bases for V and 1 base for J; bases not matched to a gene: 4. CDR3 length: 16 amino acids. The CDR3, as DNA: TGTGCCAGTAGTACCCCGGGACAGTCTGGGGCCAACGTCCTGACTTTC. It yields the protein CASSTPGQSGANVLTF.

V and J are TRBV2 and TRBJ1-2; unclear D gene. The germline V and J ends were trimmed by 7 bases and 5 bases, with 14 bases remaining between them. The CDR3 loop spans 13 amino acids. The germline V gene has CDR1 SNHLY and CDR2 FYNNEI. CDR3 DNA sequence: TGTGCCAGCACGAGGGAGGTAACTTATGGCTACACCTTC. It yields the protein CASTREVTYGYTF.

The chain is built from TRBV4-2 and TRBJ1-5; a possible D gene is TRBD1 (5 bases). Trimming left V 0 bases short and J 6 bases short, with 15 bases between. From germline, CDR1 is LGHNA and CDR2 YNFKEQ. The CDR3 contains 16 residues. As DNA, the CDR3 is TGTGCCAGCAGCCAAGAGGGGGAGGGTTTAAGTCAGCCCCAGCATTTT. Protein product: CASSQEGEGLSQPQHF.

This rearrangement joins TRBV30 to TRBJ2-7; D perhaps matches TRBD2 (5 bases). V dropped 8 bases and J dropped 3 bases, with 11 bases sitting between them. The CDR3 has 11 amino acids. Looked up from germline, CDR1 is GTSNPN and CDR2 is SVGIG (reference sequence). CDR3 loop: CALTRGYEQYF. CDR3 sequence (DNA): TGTGCCCTGACTCGGGGCTACGAGCAGTACTTC.

The chain uses TRBV9 and TRBJ2-7; 10 nucleotides agree with TRBD2. V dropped 1 base and J dropped 4; count of bases not matched to a gene: 2. Germline assignment: CDR1 SGDLS and CDR2 YYNGEE. The CDR3 is 14 amino acids. CDR3 residues: CASSVSGGEYEQYF. The CDR3 bases are TGTGCCAGCAGCGTAAGCGGGGGGGAATACGAGCAGTACTTC.

The V call is TRBV10-3, the J call TRBJ1-2; 7 nucleotides line up with TRBD1. This CDR3 contains 15 residues. Germline assignment: CDR1 ENHRY and CDR2 SYGVKD. With 9 bases clipped from V and 1 base from J, the junction kept 11 bases outside the gene matches. For the CDR3, the DNA is TGTGCCATTTCTGACAGGGCGAGTGTTAACTATGGCTACACCTTC. It codes for CAISDRASVNYGYTF.

The rearrangement links TRBV7-6 to TRBJ1-2; D unclear. Trimming pared 3 bases from V and 2 bases from J, leaving 7 bases between. Germline V CDR1 and CDR2: SGHVS, FNYEAQ. The CDR3 runs to 13 residues. DNA of the CDR3: TGTGCCAGCAGCTTGGCAGACAACTATGGCTACACCTTC. Translated: CASSLADNYGYTF.

This chain connects TRBV6-5 to TRBJ2-5; D is ambiguous. Germline CDR1 MNHEY, CDR2 SVGAGI. This CDR3 spans 12 amino acids. With 2 bases removed from V and 0 bases from J, the gap between germline ends came to 1 base. The CDR3 loop is CASSYDQETQYF. The CDR3 nucleotides read TGTGCCAGCAGTTACGACCAAGAGACCCAGTACTTC.

The chain recombines TRBV15 with TRBJ2-1, with 7 bases matching TRBD2. Trimming removed 0 bases from V and 7 bases from J; junction bases left unmatched: 6. The CDR3 spans 15 residues. CDR1 and CDR2 from the germline V gene are LNHNV and YYDKDF (reference sequence). CDR3 nucleotide sequence: TGTGCCACCAGCAGAGATTCTAGCGGAGCTAATGAGCAGTTCTTC. This encodes CATSRDSSGANEQFF.

The gene calls are TRBV11-2 and TRBJ1-5; D ambiguous. Germline V gene data show CDR1 as SGHAT and CDR2 as FQNNGV. Trimming took off 4 bases at V and 5 bases at J, with 12 bases between the two ends. This CDR3 comprises 14 residues. CDR3 bases: TGTGCCAGCAGCTCCATCCCCGGGGATCAGCCCCAGCATTTT. Its translation is CASSSIPGDQPQHF.